One and the same sample provided the 9 T cell receptor beta chains below, sequenced in a study of T-cell memory formation after mild COVID-19. TCRdb re-derived calls from the 5' RACE reads in MiXCR, one entry per CDR3 protein. The sample lists around 320,000 distinct CDR3 sequences; roughly 21% were seen once. The material sequenced was PBMCs or a T cell subset sorted from them (not recorded which). These receptors were obtained from a young man who had mild COVID-19 (a few samples of this study predate the infection). Cell type and time point are not known.

This clonotype was seen only a few times. The genes are TRBV12-3 or TRBV12-4 and TRBJ2-1; 7 bases align to TRBD2. This CDR3 is built from 18 residues. Germline trimming cut 5 bases from V and 7 bases from J; bases unmatched to any gene: 20. The CDR3 bases are TGTGCCAGCAGTGCCCCGGCGACTAGCAGGGTCCCCAGGAATGAGCAGTTCTTC. Protein sequence: CASSAPATSRVPRNEQFF.

About this clonotype itself: It is likely a read error, because the conserved phenylalanine at the end of the CDR3 is missing. The DNA is left out, because the CDR3 cannot be placed on it with certainty; the CDR3 is given as TCRdb lists it. The chain recombines TRBV21-1 with TRBJ2-7; the table's D call TRBD1 went unverified against the DNA. TRBV21-1 is listed as a pseudogene. The CDR3 length is 11 residues, termini included. CDR3 loop: CASSKGRTGGD.

The V call is TRBV5-1, the J call TRBJ1-1; TRBD1 might be the D (5 bases). The germline V gene encodes CDR1 SGHRS and CDR2 YFSETQ. Trimming removed 4 bases at V and 5 bases at J, with 18 bases between. The length of the CDR3 is 15 residues. The CDR3 protein is CASSPLRGLWTEAFF. Written as DNA, the CDR3 is TGCGCCAGCAGCCCACTTAGGGGCTTATGGACTGAAGCTTTCTTT.

This clonotype was observed a few times. The chain combines TRBV7-9 with TRBJ2-6, with TRBD1 identical over 9 bases. V shed 5 bases and J 1 base; nucleotides not matched to a gene: 6. The CDR3 is 17 amino acids. CDR1 and CDR2 from the germline V gene are SEHNR and FQNEAQ (reference sequence). CDR3 sequence reads: CASSGGDRVSGANVLTF. For the CDR3, the DNA is TGTGCCAGCAGCGGTGGGGACAGGGTGTCTGGGGCCAACGTCCTGACTTTC.

This clonotype was seen a few times. The chain employs TRBV7-7 and TRBJ2-3, with 10 bases identical to TRBD2. CDR3 size: 15 residues. CDR1 and CDR2 from the germline V gene are SSHAT and FNYEAQ (reference sequence). Trimming took 5 bases from V and 4 from J; bases not matched to a gene: 6. The CDR3 coding sequence is TGTGCCAGCAGCCCAGCGGGGGGGCGATCAGATACGCAGTATTTT. Translation: CASSPAGGRSDTQYF.

This clonotype showed up just a few times. V usage is TRBV18 and J usage is TRBJ2-6; no firm D call. The V gene lost 2 bases and the J gene lost 4 bases, with 3 bases spanning the gap. This CDR3 region has 13 residues. CDR1 KGHSH and CDR2 LQKENI come from the germline V gene. The CDR3 nucleotides read TGTGCCAGCTCACCAGACGGGGCCAACGTCCTGACTTTC. Its protein product is CASSPDGANVLTF.

The gene calls are TRBV6-5 and TRBJ2-5, with a possible D match to TRBD2 (7 bases). CDR1 is MNHEY, CDR2 SVGAGI, per germline. V was clipped by 5 bases and J by 2 bases, with 21 bases between them. The CDR3 totals 17 residues. The CDR3 protein is CASSPTSGGAYQETQYF. CDR3 in DNA: TGTGCCAGCAGTCCTACGTCTGGGGGGGCGTATCAAGAGACCCAGTACTTC.

V usage is TRBV6-6 and J usage is TRBJ1-5; D is uncertain. This CDR3 is 12 amino acids long. Per germline, CDR1 MNHNY and CDR2 SVGAGI (reference sequence). The germline V and J ends were trimmed by 2 bases and 7 bases, with 6 bases remaining between them. The CDR3 sequence: CASSYEAQPQHF. DNA for the CDR3: TGTGCCAGCAGTTACGAAGCCCAGCCCCAGCATTTT.

This sequence joins TRBV5-1 and TRBJ2-2; no clear D gene. This CDR3 is 14 amino acids long. The germline gives CDR1 SGHRS, CDR2 YFSETQ. Trimming shortened V by 5 bases and J by 7 bases, and 15 bases separated the two germline ends. The DNA of the CDR3 is TGCGCCAGCAGAGTCGTTGGGTCGAACGGGGAGCTGTTTTTT. Translation: CASRVVGSNGELFF.